This TCR beta chain was recorded in a study of cytotoxic CD8 clonotypes in ibrutinib-treated CLL. Study-wide background: Specimens for response were gathered following a median about twelve months of therapy, spanning 6 to 36. Study-level results: The clonality went up when patients responded to ibrutinib and dropped back toward baseline at progression.

The intended depth for sequencing was 1 in 200,000 to 1 in 1 million T cells. The data were produced by immunoSEQ multiplex PCR, yet TCRdb's version contains in-frame clones alone and is incomplete. Of 150,000 to 200,000 clones listed, 70% to 90% are singletons. For this clone: The target antigen is unknown.

The source is a human donor with chronic lymphocytic leukemia. Specimen: PBMCs, collected at disease progression, from a patient treated with ibrutinib.

The CDR3 is CATSRDLGSGTEAFF. CDR3 nucleotides: TGTGCCACCAGCAGAGATTTAGGGTCTGGGACTGAAGCTTTCTTT. J is TRBJ1-1 and V is TRBV15; the D is unclear. The CDR3 is 15 amino acids. V was clipped by 0 bases and J by 5 bases, with 13 bases between them. The germline V gene encodes CDR1 LNHNV and CDR2 YYDKDF (reference sequence).